In this sample, the clone carrying this T cell receptor beta chain turned up many times. Its specificity is not known. 5'RACE generated cDNA with 10-nucleotide random UMIs. TCRdb called the 5' RACE reads again in MiXCR, with one record for every CDR3 protein. The sample contains about 35,000 distinct CDR3 sequences, 3% to 4.5% of which appear only once. The CDR3 has 14 residues. Trimming took off 2 bases at V and 4 bases at J, with 9 bases between the two ends. The germline gives CDR1 SQVTM, CDR2 ANQGSEA. The data are from a study of neurological immune-mediated disorders. Whole-study results and caveats: Association of the multiple sclerosis repertoire cluster with clinical or MRI features was not observed for any feature. Phylogenetic analysis grouped 18 of 34 multiple sclerosis patients' repertoires together, suggesting a possible repertoire signature. CDR3 amino acid sequences of expanded clones were not shared across subjects, a result suggesting private repertoires in all groups.

Sequencing used PBMCs. This TCR was sampled from a man aged 30 to 45 with multiple sclerosis. The chain has TRBV29-1 and TRBJ2-6; the D is unclear. The CDR3 loop is CSVERVSGANVLTF. The DNA for the CDR3 is TGCAGCGTTGAACGGGTCTCCGGGGCCAACGTCCTGACTTTC.